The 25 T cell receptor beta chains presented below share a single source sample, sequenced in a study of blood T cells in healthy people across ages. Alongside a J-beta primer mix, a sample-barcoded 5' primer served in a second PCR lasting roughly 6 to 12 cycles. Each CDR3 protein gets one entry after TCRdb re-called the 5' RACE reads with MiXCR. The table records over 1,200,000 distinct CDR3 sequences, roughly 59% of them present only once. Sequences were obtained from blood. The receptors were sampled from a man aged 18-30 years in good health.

CDR3 DNA sequence: TGTGCCAGCAGTAGCGGGACAGGGGATAATGGCTACACCTTC. Translating it yields CASSSGTGDNGYTF. The chain uses TRBV6-5 and TRBJ1-2, with TRBD1 matching 10 bases. After removal of 5 bases from V and 6 bases from J, the junction contained 6 bases not matched to a gene. The CDR3 is 14 residues long. CDR1 is MNHEY and CDR2 is SVGAGI in the germline V gene.

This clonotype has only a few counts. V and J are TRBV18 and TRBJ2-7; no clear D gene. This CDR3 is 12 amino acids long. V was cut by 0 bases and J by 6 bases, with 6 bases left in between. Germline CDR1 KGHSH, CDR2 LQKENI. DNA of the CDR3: TGTGCCAGCTCACCACCGCTGTCCGAGCAGTACTTC. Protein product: CASSPPLSEQYF.

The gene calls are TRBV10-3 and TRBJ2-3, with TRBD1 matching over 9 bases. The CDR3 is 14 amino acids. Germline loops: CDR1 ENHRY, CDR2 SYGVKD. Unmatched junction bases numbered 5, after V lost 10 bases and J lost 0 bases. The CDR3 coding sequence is TGTGCCACAGGGACAGGGAGGAGCACAGATACGCAGTATTTT. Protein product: CATGTGRSTDTQYF.

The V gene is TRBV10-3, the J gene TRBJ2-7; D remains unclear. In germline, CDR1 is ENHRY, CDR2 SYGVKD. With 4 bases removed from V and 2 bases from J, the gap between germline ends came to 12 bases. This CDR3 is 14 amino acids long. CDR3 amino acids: CAISGAESAYEQYF. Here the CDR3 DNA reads TGTGCCATCAGTGGGGCTGAGTCGGCCTACGAGCAGTACTTC.

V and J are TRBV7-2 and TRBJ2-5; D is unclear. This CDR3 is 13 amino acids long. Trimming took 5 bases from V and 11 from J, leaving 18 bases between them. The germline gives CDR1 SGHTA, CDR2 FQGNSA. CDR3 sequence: CASSQFTPGEQYF. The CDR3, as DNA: TGTGCCAGCAGCCAGTTTACGCCCGGAGAGCAGTACTTC. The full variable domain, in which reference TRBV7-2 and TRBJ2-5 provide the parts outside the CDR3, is GAGVSQSPSNKVTEKGKDVELRCDPISGHTALYWYRQSLGQGLEFLIYFQGNSAPDKSGLPSDRFSAERTGGSVSTLTIQRTQQEDSAVYLCASSQFTPGEQYFGPGTRLLVL.

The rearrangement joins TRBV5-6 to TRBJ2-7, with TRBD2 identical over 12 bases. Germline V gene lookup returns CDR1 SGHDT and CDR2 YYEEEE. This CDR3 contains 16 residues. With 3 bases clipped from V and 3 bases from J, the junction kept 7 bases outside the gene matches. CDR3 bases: TGTGCCAGCAGCTCCACGGGACTAGCGGGCTTCTACGAGCAGTACTTC. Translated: CASSSTGLAGFYEQYF.

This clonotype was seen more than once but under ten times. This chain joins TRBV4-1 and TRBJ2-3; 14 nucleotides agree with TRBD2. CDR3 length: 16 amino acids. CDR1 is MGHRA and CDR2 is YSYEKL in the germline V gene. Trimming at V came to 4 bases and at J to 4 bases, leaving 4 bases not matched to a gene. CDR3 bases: TGCGCCAGCAGCCCCAGACTAGCGGGAGGGCCAGATACGCAGTATTTT. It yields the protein CASSPRLAGGPDTQYF.

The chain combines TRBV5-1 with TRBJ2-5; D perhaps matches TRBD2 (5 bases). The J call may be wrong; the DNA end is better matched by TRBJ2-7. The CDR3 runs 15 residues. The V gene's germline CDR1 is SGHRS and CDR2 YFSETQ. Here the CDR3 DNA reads TGCGCCAGCAGCTTGGAGTCTTTCGGAGGTTACGAGCAGTACTTC. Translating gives CASSLESFGGYEQYF.

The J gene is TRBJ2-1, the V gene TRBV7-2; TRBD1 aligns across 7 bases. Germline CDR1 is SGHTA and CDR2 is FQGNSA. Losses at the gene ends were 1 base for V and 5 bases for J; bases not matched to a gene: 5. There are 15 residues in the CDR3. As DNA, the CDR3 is TGTGCCAGCAGCTTAGTACAGGGGTCTAACAATGAGCAGTTCTTC. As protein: CASSLVQGSNNEQFF. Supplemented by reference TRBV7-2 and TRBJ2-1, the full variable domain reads GAGVSQSPSNKVTEKGKDVELRCDPISGHTALYWYRQSLGQGLEFLIYFQGNSAPDKSGLPSDRFSAERTGGSVSTLTIQRTQQEDSAVYLCASSLVQGSNNEQFFGPGTRLTVL.

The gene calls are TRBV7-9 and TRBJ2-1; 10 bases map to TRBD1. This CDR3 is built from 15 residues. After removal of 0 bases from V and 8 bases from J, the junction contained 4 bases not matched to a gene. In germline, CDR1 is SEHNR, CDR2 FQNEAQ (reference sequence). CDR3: CASSLAGTGVDEQFF. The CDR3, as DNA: TGTGCCAGCAGCTTAGCGGGGACAGGGGTGGATGAGCAGTTCTTC.

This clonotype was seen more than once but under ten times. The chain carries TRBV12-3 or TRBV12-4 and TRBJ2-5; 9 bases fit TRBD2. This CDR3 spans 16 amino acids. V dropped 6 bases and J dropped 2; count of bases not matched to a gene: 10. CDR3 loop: CASSPGPAGGQETQYF. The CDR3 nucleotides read TGTGCCAGCAGCCCTGGGCCAGCGGGAGGACAAGAGACCCAGTACTTC.

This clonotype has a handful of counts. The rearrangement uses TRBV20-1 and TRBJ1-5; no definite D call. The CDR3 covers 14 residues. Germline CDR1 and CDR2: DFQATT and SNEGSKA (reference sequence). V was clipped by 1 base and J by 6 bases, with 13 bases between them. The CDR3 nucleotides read TGCAGTGCTAGAGTTGGAGGGTATGCTCAGCCCCAGCATTTT. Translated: CSARVGGYAQPQHF.

CDR3 sequence (DNA): TGTGCCAGCAGTTACGAGGCCGACTACGAGCAGTACTTC. This translates into CASSYEADYEQYF. The gene calls are TRBV6-5 and TRBJ2-7; no definite D call. The CDR3 sequence is 13 residues long. Germline V gene sequence: CDR1 MNHEY, CDR2 SVGAGI. Trimming removed 2 bases from V and 3 bases from J, with 8 bases in between.

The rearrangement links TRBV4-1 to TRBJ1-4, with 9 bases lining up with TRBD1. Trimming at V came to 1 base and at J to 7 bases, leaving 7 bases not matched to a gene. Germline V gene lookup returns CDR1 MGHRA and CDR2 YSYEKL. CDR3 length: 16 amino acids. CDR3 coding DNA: TGCGCCAGCAGCCAAGGGGGAGGACAGGGGCGTGAAAAACTGTTTTTT. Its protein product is CASSQGGGQGREKLFF.

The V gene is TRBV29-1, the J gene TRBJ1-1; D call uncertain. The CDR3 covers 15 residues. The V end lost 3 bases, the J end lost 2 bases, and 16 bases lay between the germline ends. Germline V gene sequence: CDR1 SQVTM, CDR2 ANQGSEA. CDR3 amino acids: CSVEGPGEGNTEAFF. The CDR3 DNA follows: TGCAGCGTTGAGGGCCCTGGGGAGGGAAACACTGAAGCTTTCTTT.

CDR3 DNA: TGCAGTGCGGTGGCGGGGGAGTTGCCCCAGCATTTT. The encoded protein is CSAVAGELPQHF. This chain connects TRBV20-1 to TRBJ1-5, with a tentative D call TRBD1 (5 bases). The V end lost 6 bases, the J end lost 9 bases, and 15 bases lay between the germline ends. The CDR3 is made up of 12 amino acids. Germline assignment: CDR1 DFQATT and CDR2 SNEGSKA (reference sequence).

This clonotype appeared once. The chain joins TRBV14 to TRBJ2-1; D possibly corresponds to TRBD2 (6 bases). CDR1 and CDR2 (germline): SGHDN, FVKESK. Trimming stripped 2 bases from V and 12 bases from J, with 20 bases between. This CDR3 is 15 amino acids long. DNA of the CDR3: TGTGCCAGCAGCCAAAAGCGGAGGGGACCAGCGGGGCAGTTCTTC. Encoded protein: CASSQKRRGPAGQFF.

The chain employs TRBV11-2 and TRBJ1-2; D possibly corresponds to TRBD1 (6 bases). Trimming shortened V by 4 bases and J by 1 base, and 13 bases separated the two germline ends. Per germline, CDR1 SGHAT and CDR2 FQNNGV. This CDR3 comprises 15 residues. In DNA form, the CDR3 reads TGTGCCAGCAGCTCAGGACAGAACTTTAACTATGGCTACACCTTC. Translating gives CASSSGQNFNYGYTF. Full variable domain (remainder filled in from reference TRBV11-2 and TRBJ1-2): EAGVAQSPRYKIIEKRQSVAFWCNPISGHATLYWYQQILGQGPKLLIQFQNNGVVDDSQLPKDRFSAERLKGVDSTLKIQPAKLEDSAVYLCASSSGQNFNYGYTFGSGTRLTVV.

CDR3 DNA sequence: TGTGCCAGCAGCTCGGCTGAGGGACTTGAGACCCAGTACTTC. Protein product: CASSSAEGLETQYF. The chain recombines TRBV7-2 with TRBJ2-5, with D perhaps TRBD2 (6 bases). The CDR3 is 14 amino acids. Trimming removed 4 bases at V and 5 bases at J, with 14 bases between. Germline V gives CDR1 SGHTA, CDR2 FQGNSA.

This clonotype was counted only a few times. The CDR3 region has the DNA TGTGCCAGCAGCTTGGGTCCAGCGATGGGGTACGAGCAGTACTTC. Its protein is CASSLGPAMGYEQYF. This chain connects TRBV11-2 to TRBJ2-7; D gene unclear. Trimming pared 3 bases from V and 4 bases from J, leaving 16 bases between. This CDR3 contains 15 residues. The V gene's germline CDR1 is SGHAT and CDR2 FQNNGV.

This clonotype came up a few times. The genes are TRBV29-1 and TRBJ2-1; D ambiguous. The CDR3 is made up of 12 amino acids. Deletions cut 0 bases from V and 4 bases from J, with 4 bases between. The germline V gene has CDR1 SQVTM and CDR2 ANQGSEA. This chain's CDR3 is CSVEEQYNEQFF. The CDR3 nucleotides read TGCAGCGTTGAAGAACAATACAATGAGCAGTTCTTC.

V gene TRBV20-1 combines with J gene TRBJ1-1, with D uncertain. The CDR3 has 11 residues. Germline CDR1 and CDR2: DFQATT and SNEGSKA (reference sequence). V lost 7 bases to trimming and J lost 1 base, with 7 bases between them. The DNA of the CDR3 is TGCAGTGTTCTGTGGAACACTGAAGCTTTCTTT. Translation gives CSVLWNTEAFF.

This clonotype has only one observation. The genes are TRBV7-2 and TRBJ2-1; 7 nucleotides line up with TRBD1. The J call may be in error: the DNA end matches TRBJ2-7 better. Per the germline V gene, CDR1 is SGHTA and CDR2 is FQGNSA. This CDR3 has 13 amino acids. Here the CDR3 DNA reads TGTGCCAGCAGCGGGACAGTCGTTTATGAGCAGTACTTC. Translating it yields CASSGTVVYEQYF.

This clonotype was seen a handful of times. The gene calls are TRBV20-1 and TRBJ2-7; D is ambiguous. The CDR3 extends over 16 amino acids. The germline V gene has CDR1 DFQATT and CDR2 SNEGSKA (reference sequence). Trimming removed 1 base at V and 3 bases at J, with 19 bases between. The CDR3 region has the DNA TGCAGTGCTAGAGCCCGGGCAGGAGCTGGGCTCTACGAGCAGTACTTC. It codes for CSARARAGAGLYEQYF.

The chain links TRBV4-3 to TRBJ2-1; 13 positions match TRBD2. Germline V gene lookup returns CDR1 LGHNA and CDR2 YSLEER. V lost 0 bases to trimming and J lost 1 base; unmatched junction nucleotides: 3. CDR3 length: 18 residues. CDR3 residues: CASSQETSGGTSYNEQFF. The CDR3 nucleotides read TGCGCCAGCAGCCAAGAGACTAGCGGGGGGACGTCCTACAATGAGCAGTTCTTC.